The following is a T cell receptor beta chain sequence with its context. Antigen specificity is unknown. The junction shows a germline mismatch at one end, possibly a read error. As it was prepared, the TCRbeta library received unique molecular identifiers. TCRdb analysed the PCR reads with MiXCR anew, one entry per CDR3 protein. Among 700,000 to 950,000 distinct CDR3 sequences, roughly 16% were seen once, and the ten largest hold about 5%. Per the germline V gene, CDR1 is SGHTA and CDR2 is FQGTGA. The CDR3 has 15 residues. This sample is part of a study of T-cell reconstitution after alpha-beta-depleted transplantation in children. Study-wide findings and caveats: In patients about two months after transplant, alpha-beta T cells reportedly arose from several hundred expanded graft clones.

The sequence was collected from a male patient between 10 and 17 years old who had a stem cell transplant for acute lymphoblastic leukemia, so the T cells may come from the graft donor. The rearrangement joins TRBV7-3 to TRBJ1-6; TRBD1 is a possible D gene (5 bases). Material: PBMCs, mostly from graft donor cells, obtained 360 days after TCRalphabeta/CD19-depleted stem cell transplant. The CDR3 spells CASSTNGGVNSPLLF. CDR3 coding DNA: TGTGCCAGCAGCACAAACGGGGGAGTTAATTCACCCCTCCTCTTT.